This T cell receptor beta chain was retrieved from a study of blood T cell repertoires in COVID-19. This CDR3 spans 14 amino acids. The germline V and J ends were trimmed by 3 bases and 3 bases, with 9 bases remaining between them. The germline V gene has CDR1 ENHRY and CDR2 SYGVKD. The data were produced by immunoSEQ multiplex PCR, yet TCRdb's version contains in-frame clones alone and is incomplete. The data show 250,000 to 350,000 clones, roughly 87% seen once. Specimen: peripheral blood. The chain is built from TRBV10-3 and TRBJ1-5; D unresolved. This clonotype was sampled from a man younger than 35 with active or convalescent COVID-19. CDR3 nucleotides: TGTGCCATCAGTGACGGCGGGAACAATCAGCCCCAGCATTTT. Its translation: CAISDGGNNQPQHF.